Listed here are 8 T cell receptor beta chains from one sample, sequenced in a study of T cell responses to AZD1222 COVID-19 vaccine. TCRdb keeps only in-frame clones here, not all; method: immunoSEQ multiplex PCR. This sample has about 140,000 clones, with 80% to 95% found just once. The sequenced sample was peripheral blood, obtained 28 days after the second AZD1222 dose. All receptors derive from an adult who received the AZD1222 COVID-19 vaccine.

This clone was seen a handful of times. The chain couples TRBV15 to TRBJ2-7; TRBD2 matches 9 bases. The CDR3 is 15 residues long. V was clipped by 6 bases and J by 0 bases; unmatched bases: 6. Looked up from germline, CDR1 is LNHNV and CDR2 is YYDKDF (reference sequence). Here the CDR3 DNA reads TGTGCCACCAGAGAGACTAGCGGTAGCTCCTACGAGCAGTACTTC. Its translation: CATRETSGSSYEQYF.

This clone has only one observation. This chain joins TRBV9 and TRBJ2-2; 10 bases are shared with TRBD2. The CDR3 is 13 residues long. Germline V gene lookup returns CDR1 SGDLS and CDR2 YYNGEE. Trimming cost V 6 bases and J 8 bases; bases outside gene matches: 4. CDR3 DNA sequence: TGTGCCAGCAACCTAGCGGGGGTTGGGGAGCTGTTTTTT. Protein sequence: CASNLAGVGELFF.

V usage is TRBV6-6 and J usage is TRBJ2-3; 7 bases align to TRBD2. The CDR3 is made up of 11 amino acids. V shed 6 bases and J 11 bases; nucleotides not matched to a gene: 5. Germline V gene lookup returns CDR1 MNHNY and CDR2 SVGAGI (reference sequence). The CDR3 coding sequence is TGTGCCAGCAGCACGACTAGCTTGCAGTATTTT. It translates to CASSTTSLQYF.

The V gene is TRBV6-2 or TRBV6-3, the J gene TRBJ1-4, with D uncertain. The germline gives CDR1 MNHEY, CDR2 SVGEGT. The CDR3 totals 12 residues. V gave up 5 bases and J gave up 16 bases, with 17 bases separating them. The CDR3 region is CASSHRHPPAFF. The CDR3 DNA sequence: TGTGCCAGCAGTCATAGACATCCCCCTGCGTTTTTT.

This chain uses TRBV4-3 with TRBJ1-1; D not resolved. CDR1 is LGHNA and CDR2 is YSLEER in the germline V gene. There are 15 residues in the CDR3. The ends were cut back, 0 bases at V and 4 bases at J, with 12 bases in the middle. The CDR3 protein is CASSQDRVRITEAFF. The CDR3 nucleotides are TGCGCCAGCAGCCAAGACAGAGTACGAATCACTGAAGCTTTCTTT.

The V gene is TRBV6-5, the J gene TRBJ2-2; 11 nucleotides match TRBD1. Germline V gives CDR1 MNHEY, CDR2 SVGAGI. CDR3 length: 15 residues. Trimming took 4 bases from V and 6 from J; bases not matched to a gene: 4. CDR3: CASSLGTGGAGELFF. The CDR3 DNA is TGTGCCAGCAGTTTAGGGACAGGGGGGGCCGGGGAGCTGTTTTTT.

The rearrangement joins TRBV10-3 to TRBJ1-5; D is possibly TRBD1 (6 bases). Germline CDR1 and CDR2: ENHRY and SYGVKD. The CDR3 runs to 15 residues. Trimming shortened V by 4 bases and J by 6 bases, and 16 bases separated the two germline ends. In DNA form, the CDR3 reads TGTGCCATCAGTGCGACACAGGGCCAGGGTCAGCCCCAGCATTTT. Translated: CAISATQGQGQPQHF.

The rearrangement uses TRBV7-2 and TRBJ1-2; TRBD1 matches 8 bases. The CDR3 runs to 14 residues. V lost 5 bases, J lost 7 bases, and 9 bases stayed unmatched. In germline, CDR1 is SGHTA, CDR2 FQGNSA. CDR3 sequence (DNA): TGTGCCAGCAGCCCCCGGGCAGGGGGCGGTGGCTACACCTTC. Its translation is CASSPRAGGGGYTF.